This is a list of T cell receptor beta chains from one sample in a study of CD8+ T cells in alopecia areata. Here immunoSEQ multiplex PCR was the method, and the copy in TCRdb shows in-frame clones only, minus some. The sample holds under 150,000 clones, roughly 57% seen once. Material: CD4+ T cells sorted from blood, obtained at week 4, from a patient treated with tofacitinib. The receptors shown here come from a human donor with alopecia areata. The CDR3 runs from the conserved cysteine through the conserved F or W. Each record gives: V gene, J gene, D gene, clone size, CDR3 protein, CDR3 DNA. D genes are given only for firm matches. Clone size, where shown, is once, few, many, or a class for clones that have expanded.

TRBV30	TRBJ2-7	TRBD2	.	CAWTGSPLAGADEQYF	TGTGCCTGGACGGGGTCCCCGCTAGCGGGAGCAGACGAGCAGTACTTC
TRBV4-3	TRBJ2-6	.	once	CASSQDPGAGANVLTF	TGCGCCAGCAGCCAAGATCCAGGGGCCGGGGCCAACGTCCTGACTTTC
TRBV7-2	TRBJ2-1	TRBD1	many	CASYSGQGYNEQFF	TGTGCCAGCTATAGCGGACAGGGCTACAATGAGCAGTTCTTC
TRBV6-6	TRBJ1-4	TRBD1	few	CASSSDRGREKLFF	TGTGCCAGCAGTTCGGACAGGGGGCGTGAAAAACTGTTTTTT
TRBV29-1	TRBJ2-1	TRBD2	once	CSERLSGSYNEQFF	TGCAGCGAAAGATTAAGCGGGAGCTACAATGAGCAGTTCTTC
TRBV19	TRBJ1-5	.	few	CASSIREFNQPQHF	TGTGCCAGTAGTATTAGGGAATTCAATCAGCCCCAGCATTTT
TRBV4-2	TRBJ1-6	.	.	CASSHQAPNSPLHF	TGTGCCAGCAGCCACCAAGCCCCCAATTCACCCCTCCACTTT
TRBV14	TRBJ2-2	.	few	CASSQVTGELFF	TGTGCCAGCAGCCAAGTCACCGGGGAGCTGTTTTTT
TRBV4-3	TRBJ2-1	TRBD2	.	CASSRTSGASYNEQFF	TGCGCCAGCAGCAGGACTAGCGGGGCTTCCTACAATGAGCAGTTCTTC
TRBV4-3	TRBJ1-1	TRBD1	many	CASSQEFGDRGYEAFF	TGCGCCAGCAGCCAAGAATTTGGGGACAGGGGTTATGAAGCTTTCTTT
TRBV30	TRBJ1-2	.	.	CAWSVSTRAGARYTF	TGTGCCTGGAGTGTATCAACCAGGGCAGGGGCGCGCTACACCTTC
TRBV7-3	TRBJ2-5	TRBD2	once	CASSPRLAPQETQYF	TGTGCCAGCAGCCCAAGACTAGCGCCTCAAGAGACCCAGTACTTC
TRBV18	TRBJ2-3	TRBD2	few	CASSVTSGGRADTQYF	TGTGCCAGCTCAGTGACTAGCGGGGGGCGCGCAGATACGCAGTATTTT
TRBV4-3	TRBJ2-1	TRBD2	.	CASSQDLAGANNEQFF	TGCGCCAGCAGCCAAGACTTAGCGGGGGCAAACAATGAGCAGTTCTTC
TRBV5-1	TRBJ1-1	.	.	CASSGTVMNTEAFF	TGCGCCAGCAGCGGGACCGTTATGAACACTGAAGCTTTCTTT
TRBV29-1	TRBJ2-7	TRBD1	.	CSVGFSDRGWYEQYF	TGCAGCGTTGGTTTTTCGGACAGGGGTTGGTACGAGCAGTACTTC
TRBV6-4	TRBJ2-1	.	.	CASSDRSSGHNEQFF	TGTGCCAGCAGTGACCGTAGTAGCGGACACAATGAGCAGTTCTTC
TRBV9	TRBJ2-7	.	.	CASSEGSAEQYF	TGTGCCAGCAGCGAGGGTTCGGCCGAGCAGTACTTC
TRBV29-1	TRBJ2-7	TRBD2	.	CSVVAGGYVQYF	TGCAGCGTTGTGGCGGGAGGGTACGTGCAGTACTTC
TRBV9	TRBJ1-6	.	.	CASSVEDNLPLHF	TGTGCCAGCAGCGTAGAGGACAACCTACCCCTCCACTTT
TRBV5-1	TRBJ2-5	TRBD1	few	CASSPTGGRETQYF	TGCGCCAGCAGCCCGACAGGGGGCCGAGAGACCCAGTACTTC
TRBV29-1	TRBJ2-2	.	.	CSVGNRNTGELFF	TGCAGCGTCGGGAACAGGAACACCGGGGAGCTGTTTTTT
TRBV30	TRBJ1-2	.	few	CAWSGGVGYTF	TGTGCCTGGAGTGGAGGAGTCGGCTACACCTTC
TRBV7-2	TRBJ1-2	TRBD1	.	CASSFSQGAGGYTF	TGTGCCAGCAGCTTTTCCCAGGGGGCGGGCGGCTACACCTTC
TRBV29-1	TRBJ2-1	.	.	CSVGRSSYNEQFF	TGCAGCGTTGGGCGGAGCTCCTACAATGAGCAGTTCTTC
TRBV4-3	TRBJ1-2	.	few	CASSQDGGGNYGYTF	TGCGCCAGCAGCCAAGATGGGGGGGGAAACTATGGCTACACCTTC
TRBV28	TRBJ1-1	TRBD1	few	CASSHQGTGGDRSEAFF	TGTGCCAGCAGTCACCAAGGGACAGGGGGCGATAGATCTGAAGCTTTCTTT
TRBV29-1	TRBJ2-5	TRBD1	few	CSGGQVSETQYF	TGCAGCGGCGGACAGGTTTCAGAGACCCAGTACTTC
TRBV27	TRBJ2-1	TRBD2	.	CASSREGPWDEQFF	TGTGCCAGCAGTCGGGAGGGCCCCTGGGATGAGCAGTTCTTC
TRBV7-2	TRBJ2-2	.	few	CASSLESGGELFF	TGTGCCAGCAGCTTAGAGTCCGGCGGGGAGCTGTTTTTT
TRBV7-9	TRBJ1-5	.	few	CASSFRSNQPQHF	TGTGCCAGCAGCTTTAGAAGCAATCAGCCCCAGCATTTT
TRBV27	TRBJ2-7	.	.	CASSPTWEWRQLGEQYF	TGTGCCAGCAGTCCCACTTGGGAATGGCGGCAGTTAGGGGAGCAGTACTTC
TRBV5-1	TRBJ2-4	.	.	CASSLAGATKNIQYF	TGCGCCAGCAGCTTGGCCGGGGCGACCAAAAACATTCAGTACTTC
TRBV29-1	TRBJ1-3	TRBD1	few	CSADRVSGNTIYF	TGCAGCGCCGACAGGGTTTCCGGAAACACCATATATTTT
TRBV30	TRBJ2-7	TRBD2	.	CAWEPGTSGREQYF	TGTGCCTGGGAACCCGGGACTAGCGGCCGCGAGCAGTACTTC
TRBV5-1	TRBJ1-2	.	.	CASSIREAYGYTF	TGCGCCAGCAGTATTAGGGAGGCCTATGGCTACACCTTC
TRBV30	TRBJ1-5	.	once	CAWSRDINQPQHF	TGTGCCTGGAGTCGGGACATCAATCAGCCCCAGCATTTT
TRBV27	TRBJ2-5	.	once	CASSPTPGRETQYF	TGTGCCAGCAGTCCAACCCCGGGCAGGGAGACCCAGTACTTC
TRBV4-3	TRBJ2-2	.	.	CASSQDGRGADGELFF	TGCGCCAGCAGCCAAGATGGACGGGGGGCGGACGGGGAGCTGTTTTTT
TRBV18	TRBJ2-5	TRBD1	.	CASSPPLRQGETQYF	TGTGCCAGCTCACCACCGCTGAGACAGGGAGAGACCCAGTACTTC
TRBV30	TRBJ1-2	.	once	CAWSSLVVGDGYTF	TGTGCCTGGAGTTCCCTTGTGGTAGGGGATGGCTACACCTTC
TRBV25-1	TRBJ1-1	TRBD1	.	CASSGRQGLAEAFF	TGTGCCAGCAGTGGCCGACAGGGTTTGGCTGAAGCTTTCTTT
TRBV15	TRBJ2-1	TRBD2	.	CATSSPRLAGVGLVREQFF	TGTGCCACCAGCAGCCCCCGATTAGCGGGGGTAGGTTTGGTTCGTGAGCAGTTCTTC
TRBV2	TRBJ2-7	.	.	CASRDSRGGEQYF	TGTGCCAGCAGAGACTCGAGGGGCGGCGAGCAGTACTTC
TRBV4-1	TRBJ1-4	.	.	CASSQGRQATNEKLFF	TGCGCCAGCAGCCAAGGTAGACAGGCAACTAATGAAAAACTGTTTTTT
TRBV4-1	TRBJ1-1	.	few	CASSREGGDTEAFF	TGCGCCAGCAGCCGAGAGGGAGGCGACACTGAAGCTTTCTTT
TRBV15	TRBJ2-5	.	few	CATSKRGEVETQYF	TGTGCCACCAGCAAACGCGGGGAGGTGGAGACCCAGTACTTC
TRBV6-5	TRBJ1-2	.	few	CASSSMAGSNGGYTF	TGTGCCAGCAGCTCGATGGCGGGGTCTAATGGCGGCTACACCTTC
TRBV7-2	TRBJ2-3	.	.	CASSLQGSTDTQYF	TGTGCCAGCAGCTTACAGGGGAGCACAGATACGCAGTATTTT
TRBV5-1	TRBJ2-1	TRBD1	few	CASSSTGGTGNEQFF	TGCGCCAGCAGCTCGACAGGGGGAACCGGGAATGAGCAGTTCTTC
TRBV5-1	TRBJ2-7	.	few	CASSLEGSGQNYEQYF	TGCGCCAGCAGCTTGGAGGGATCGGGACAAAACTACGAGCAGTACTTC
TRBV27	TRBJ2-2	.	.	CASRIPGAGELFF	TGTGCCAGCAGGATTCCGGGGGCCGGGGAGCTGTTTTTT
TRBV29-1	TRBJ2-2	.	.	CSAQGRWTGELFF	TGCAGCGCACAGGGAAGGTGGACCGGGGAGCTGTTTTTT
TRBV29-1	TRBJ1-2	.	few	CSVESGDGYTF	TGCAGCGTTGAGTCAGGGGACGGCTACACCTTC
TRBV30	TRBJ2-1	TRBD2	once	CAWDPDGRARGEQFF	TGTGCCTGGGACCCCGACGGGAGGGCCAGGGGTGAGCAGTTCTTC
TRBV13	TRBJ2-5	TRBD1	.	CASSPGAGQGEETQYF	TGTGCCAGCAGCCCCGGAGCCGGACAGGGCGAAGAGACCCAGTACTTC
TRBV28	TRBJ2-5	TRBD1	.	CASSFRQGRETQYF	TGTGCCAGCAGTTTTCGACAGGGTCGGGAGACCCAGTACTTC
TRBV9	TRBJ2-2	.	.	CASSTSNTGELFF	.
TRBV5-6	TRBJ1-5	.	few	CASSLAGDDNQPQHF	TGTGCCAGCAGCTTGGCAGGGGATGACAATCAGCCCCAGCATTTT
TRBV18	TRBJ1-2	.	.	CASSPNPQVGYYGYTF	TGTGCCAGCTCACCAAATCCCCAGGTGGGATACTATGGCTACACCTTC